This T cell receptor (beta chain) was sequenced during a study of CD8 T cells in Susac syndrome. The CDR3 has 16 residues. The junction had 8 bases not matched to a gene; V was cut back by 3 bases and J by 0 bases. Germline V CDR1 and CDR2: SQVTM, ANQGSEA. Study-level results: The authors acknowledged that the study's TCR sequencing and HLA analysis involved relatively few individuals.

In the case of this clonotype: Its specificity is not known.

With random hexamers, reverse transcription was performed on about 0.5 to 1 ug of RNA. TCRdb itself ran the immunoSEQ multiplex PCR reads through MiXCR, one entry per CDR3 protein. The top ten hold 0.25% to 0.3% of the sample, which has about 120,000 distinct CDR3 sequences, roughly 94% seen once. CD8+ and CD4+ T cells taken from blood had their TCR beta sequenced. Material: CD8+ T cells from PBMCs. This sequence joins TRBV29-1 and TRBJ2-7; 10 nucleotides agree with TRBD1. This sequence originates from a human donor with Susac syndrome. The CDR3 here is CSVDAPGTGDSYEQYF. In DNA form, the CDR3 reads TGCAGCGTTGATGCTCCCGGGACAGGGGACTCCTACGAGCAGTACTTC.